The sequence of this T cell receptor (beta chain) was determined in a study of circulating and synovial CD4+ cells in juvenile arthritis (dated by TCRdb to the mid-2010s). For the study in its entirety: Within each patient, the TCRbeta CDR3 repertoires of synovial CD4 T cells, bulk blood CD4 T cells and circulating HLA-DR+ CD4 T cells were compared. The goal of the repertoire sequencing was to confirm that synovial clonotypes were enriched in a circulating synovial-like CD4 T cell subset.

Based on the germline V gene, the CDR1 and CDR2 sequences are SNHLY and FYNNEI. V is pared back by 6 bases and J by 7 bases, with 13 bases lying between the germline termini. The CDR3 spans 13 residues, from the cysteine through the phenylalanine. The entry retains the CDR3 DNA only, 39 bases that are in frame from base 1. Donors of the sequenced samples were patients with active juvenile idiopathic arthritis. Cells were sorted right after thawing, and dead cells were excluded with Live/Dead Fixable Near-IR Stain. The library was built by means of the immunoSEQ multiplex PCR assay. TCRbeta CDR3 sequencing was performed as a commercial service by an external provider. Processing in the source paper ran as follows. The analyses used productive nucleotide sequences together with amino acid sequences obtained by in silico translation. To equalise sample size, diversity was assessed as Renyi entropy across alpha values by taking the median of 200 repeated subsamples. Pairwise repertoire distance was calculated as one minus the Chao-modified Jaccard index to correct for under-sampling and was used for clustering. Frequency-weighted overlap with synovial clonotypes was calculated across 200 sample sizes, using 200 draws without replacement for each, and the value reported was the one at the size of the smaller sample. The immuneACCESS repertoire file appears here via TCRdb, limited to in-frame rearrangements. These files lack a portion of the clones; in checked studies, under half of the deficit traces to unresolved V genes, and the cause of the others is not known. The V and J calls and clone size are taken from that table; D and trimming were inferred from the DNA. This sample has around 14,000 clones in its table, and over 70% of those were observed once. The top ten clonotypes cover around 3.4% of the sample.

General study outcomes and caveats: Compared with bulk blood CD4 repertoires, both the synovial and the circulating pathogenic-like lymphocyte repertoires were less diverse, and some CPL samples were as oligoclonal as synovium. Circulating pathogenic-like lymphocytes clustered together with synovial T cells and shared a substantially larger fraction of CDR3 sequences with synovium than bulk blood did. No difference between circulating pathogenic-like lymphocytes and bulk blood T cells was detected by traditional Vbeta family usage analysis. Because overlap with synovium was found to increase with sequencing depth, the full repertoire overlap was likely underestimated by the measured shared-clonotype fractions. Because CPL samples and bulk blood CD4 samples differed in T cell genome counts by at least an order of magnitude, sample-size effects were addressed.

With regard to this clone: Its antigen is not yet known. Base qualities are missing; no much larger clone stands one base away.

The sequencing sample was made of CD4+ T cells from synovial fluid. This chain joins TRBV2 to TRBJ1-5, with the D gene call left open. The receptor's source is a human patient with juvenile idiopathic arthritis. Some clones in this sample may be carry-over from other donors' samples. The CDR3 here reads CASRAASGQPQHF. The DNA reads as follows: TGTGCCAGCAGGGCGGCTTCGGGGCAGCCCCAGCATTTT.